Detailed here is one TCR beta chain. Its antigen remains unidentified. CDR1 is SGDLS and CDR2 is YYNGEE in the germline V gene. CDR3 length: 15 amino acids. V was clipped by 4 bases and J by 4 bases, with 14 bases between them. Division of CD4+ cells produced a CD45RA+ naive subset and a CD45RA-negative memory subset. This specimen comes from a study of shared clonotypes between healthy human individuals. For the study at large: With ages of 18 to 49, the donors were a couple of women and a few men. Study-wide findings and caveats: The four-donor shared clonotypes exceeded non-shared clonotypes in generation probability, with non-shared ones scoring lower.

Across several immunoSEQ plates, the genomic DNA of each subset was split evenly. Here immunoSEQ multiplex PCR was the method, and the copy in TCRdb shows in-frame clones only, minus some. Of over a million clones detected, 96% appear once; the ten largest clones hold over 1%. This sequence originates from a man aged 30 to 39 in good health. The sequenced material came from naive CD4+ T cells sorted from blood. Subset given: CD45RA+ positively selected. The J gene is TRBJ2-2, the V gene TRBV9; tentatively, D is TRBD1 (5 bases). The CDR3, as DNA: TGTGCCAGCAGCCTGGGGCAGGTTGCCACCGGGGAGCTGTTTTTT. The encoded protein is CASSLGQVATGELFF.